This entry is about one TCR beta chain. Its specific antigen is unknown. The sample holds no much larger clone one base away, and base qualities are not on file. CDR1 and CDR2, looked up from the germline V gene, are SGHRS and YFSETQ. The CDR3 has 17 amino acids, counting the end cysteine and phenylalanine. Only the CDR3 part of the read is kept: 51 bases, read in frame from the first base. Unmatched junction bases come to 5, with V trimmed by 2 bases and J by 2 bases. The data derive from a study of cytomegalovirus exposure and HLA in healthy donors (dated by TCRdb to about 2017). Study-wide context: In an earlier analysis of under 750 of the donors, 276 Gb of sequence data and some 120 million unique TCR beta sequences from about 190 million T cells were reported. In a later analysis, previously published TCR beta repertoires from 666 donors were re-analyzed and high-resolution HLA genotyping was added so that TCR occurrence patterns could be studied. The study used immunosequencing to profile the T cell repertoires of several hundred subjects and linked those repertoires to cytomegalovirus serostatus. Donor age, sex, ethnicity and CMV serostatus were collected together with the repertoire data. Typing coverage varied by locus: roughly 620-640 donors for A, B, C, DRB1 and DQB1; more than 500 for DQA1; around 570 for DPA1; under 490 for DPB1. In the later analysis, no new phenotypic data were used to find candidate immune exposures; instead, reliance was placed on TCR beta sequences and their occurrence across donors. Along with the roughly 710-subject first cohort, a separate validation cohort of over a hundred different subjects was used. An early release that covered several hundred HLA-typed donors contained around 300 gigabases of sequencing data and around 80 million unique TCR sequences. A later genetic analysis took genome-wide SNP genotypes for about 65% of the 666 donors and used that subset as a discovery cohort. The aim of the study was to test whether cataloging public T cell receptors could identify signatures of past pathogen exposure. Every discovery cohort repertoire had been produced on one sequencing platform. Across approximately 420 genotyped donors of the cohort, an average of roughly 250,000 unique TCR beta nucleotide sequences per donor were sequenced, and roughly a sixth of those sequences were non-productive. Of the 300 to 500 genotyped donors, approximately 81% were placed in the genetic ancestry cluster associated with self-reported Caucasian donors. High-throughput TCR immunosequencing, statistical association of individual TCRs with disease status, and machine learning were combined to predict cytomegalovirus infection status. Because of strong linkage in the cohort, five DR-DQ haplotypes were treated as single units for association and clustering. An earlier analysis of 587 of the donors used high-throughput TCR beta sequencing to judge whether each TCR beta V gene segment behaved as functional or pseudogenic. HLA typing covered class I and class II loci at four-digit resolution. What the work shows at the level of the full study, not this receptor alone: At a false discovery rate of 0.05, a later analysis linked 15,000 to 20,000 TCR beta sequences to specific HLA alleles. In a later analysis, several top co-occurrence clusters were reported to appear linked to parvovirus B19, influenza, CMV and Epstein-Barr virus. Sequencing depth was assumed to be roughly uniform across donors in the presence/absence analyses, though that assumption may not hold. In vitro tests confirmed that three of the cytomegalovirus-associated TCR beta chains recognize cytomegalovirus antigens. Most CMV-associated TCR beta chains appeared to be HLA-restricted in a later analysis, and the HLA associations seemed to be driven largely by CMV exposure. In a later analysis, TCR association rates were found to vary across HLA loci, with the most associated TCRs seen for DRB1 alleles and the fewest for HLA-C alleles. While some public TCRs were present in many individuals, most TCR sequences turned up only very rarely across donors. Because counts were too low, roughly 16 rarely observed V segments, including chromosome 9 orphons, were left out of the earlier analysis of approximately 500 of the donors. A later genetic analysis associated a missense DCLRE1C variant with V-gene and J-gene trimming of TCR beta chains, and an independent cohort replicated the association. The 87-base-pair reads could not distinguish some IMGT-functional V segments, including TRBV6-2 and TRBV6-3, so those segments were excluded. CMV serostatus was the only immune exposure information available for the cohort. A later analysis found that HLA-associated TCR beta chains were more clonally expanded and had lower generation probabilities than equally common non-associated chains. According to the authors, the approach could potentially be generalized to other disease states and immunological phenotypes. A further reported finding was that TCR beta sequences accurately predicted the HLA-A and HLA-B alleles for most subjects in the first cohort. Because HLA typing was missing for some donors at each locus, association tests included only the typed subset. In an earlier analysis of under 600 of the donors, most TCR beta V segments were observed in productive rearrangements about 87% or about 30% of the time, broadly matching IMGT annotations. A later genetic analysis reported fewer N-insertions in productive TCRs among donors in an Asian-associated ancestry cluster than the roughly 620-donor mean. In the study, approximately 160 TCR beta chains were listed as associated with cytomegalovirus. Correlated functional status among segregating V segments might reflect linkage disequilibrium, but an unknown experimental factor could not be ruled out. This cohort had only TCR beta chains sequenced, and the lack of alpha or paired-chain data limited which features could be detected. Assigning TCR associations to individual alleles was difficult when HLA alleles, especially DR and DQ, strongly co-occurred. The classifier was reported to diagnose cytomegalovirus status with high specificity and sensitivity in both the original and validation cohorts. A group of highly shared sequence variants was considered likely to be a technical artifact of the sequencing pipeline.

In total, approximately 690 healthy bone marrow donors made up the cohort. At the time of sampling, all cohort members were nominally healthy, though unrecorded immune exposures were likely present. The donor was CMV seronegative and was included in the group of a few hundred seronegative cohort members. Each donor provided a peripheral blood sample, and peripheral blood mononuclear cells were used for TCR beta sequencing. The Qiagen DNeasy Blood Extraction Kit was used to extract genomic DNA from the blood cell samples. Library prep was done by the immunoSEQ multiplex PCR assay. For the multiplex PCR, a mixture combining 60 forward primers for TCR Vbeta segments and 13 reverse primers for TCR Jbeta segments was used. Amplification of the CDR3 region of rearranged TCR beta genes was performed with a multiplex PCR assay on genomic DNA. The amplified TCR beta libraries were sequenced on the Illumina HiSeq System as 87-base-pair reads. In the source study's methods: In a later analysis, some 80 million unique TCR beta chains were counted across the approximately 670 repertoires, and approximately 11 million of these chains were shared by at least two donors. A nearest-neighbor algorithm error-corrected the raw reads and collapsed the reads into unique sequences, merging closely related sequences to remove PCR and sequencing errors. Alignment of CDR3 sequences to IMGT reference sequences was used to assign V, D and J gene segments. Each retained sequence needed at least a six-nucleotide match to both a V gene segment and a J gene segment. Rearrangements were classified as productive when the CDR3 lacked stop codons and remained in frame with V and J, and all other rearrangements were classified as non-productive. Following IMGT convention, CDR3 was defined as the stretch from the second conserved V-encoded cysteine up to the conserved J-encoded phenylalanine. The earlier analysis of about 610 of the donors excluded any sequence lacking an unambiguous match to a single V gene segment. An earlier analysis of a few hundred of the donors called V segments functional above 56.7% productive rearrangements and segregating when the between-donor standard deviation exceeded 5%. A statistical classification framework was developed to diagnose cytomegalovirus status using the catalog of TCR beta chain sequences. In a later analysis, TCR nucleotide sequences were compared against IMGT/GENE-DB human TR gene sequences so that V and J genes could be assigned. A later analysis assigned CDR3 sequences and most-parsimonious VDJ recombination scenarios with the TCRdist pipeline. A later analysis defined each TCR beta chain by its CDR3 amino acid sequence plus V-gene family, and excluded reads lacking a unique V-gene family. As a way to deal with suspected cross-contamination and a sequencing artifact, a later analysis dropped more than 500 nucleotide sequences that were highly shared and had low generation probability. In a later analysis, a clonal expansion index for each public chain was calculated from normalized within-repertoire ranks of inferred template counts. In a later analysis, generation probabilities were computed using a VDJ recombination model fitted to out-of-frame rearrangements, and the results were checked against IGoR. Hypergeometric tests were used in a later analysis to score TCR-TCR, TCR-HLA and TCR-CMV co-occurrence, with a repertoire-size bias correction applied to the TCR pairs. A later analysis estimated false discovery rates by permuting HLA or CMV assignments 20 times. In a later analysis, co-occurring TCRs were grouped using DBSCAN, and TCRdist sequence similarity was added for clustering within HLA-allele-positive subsets. Repertoires with fewer than 30,000 or more than 120,000 public chains, plus five repertoires with anomalous nucleotide sharing, were excluded from co-occurrence clustering. Entries here come from immuneACCESS through TCRdb and include only in-frame sequences with V and J called. Some clones fail to appear in such tables; in the studies checked, an unresolved V gene covers under half of the shortfall, and the cause of the remainder is unknown. Clonal size and the V and J genes are those of that table, whereas D and trimming came from the DNA. The sample data list almost 200,000 clones, and 65% to 90% of these were observed just once. The ten largest account for less than 2.5% of the sample.

This clonotype was sampled from a woman aged 45-65 years in good health and CMV-seronegative. The sequencing input was PBMCs. The chain couples TRBV5-1 to TRBJ2-2; the junction holds 11 bases that match TRBD2. The CDR3 loop reads CASSFPSGRTNTGELFF. Here is the DNA: TGCGCCAGCAGCTTTCCTAGCGGGAGGACCAACACCGGGGAGCTGTTTTTT.